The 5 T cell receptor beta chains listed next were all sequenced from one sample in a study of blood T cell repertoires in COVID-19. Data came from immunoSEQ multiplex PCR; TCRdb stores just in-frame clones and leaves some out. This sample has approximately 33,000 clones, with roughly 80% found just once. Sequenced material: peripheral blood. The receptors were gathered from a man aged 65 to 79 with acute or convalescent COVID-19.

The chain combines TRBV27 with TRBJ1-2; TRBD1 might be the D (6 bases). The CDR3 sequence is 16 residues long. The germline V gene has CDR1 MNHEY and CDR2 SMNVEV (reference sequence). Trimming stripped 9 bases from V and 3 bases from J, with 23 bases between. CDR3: CASRQDPATTHYGYTF. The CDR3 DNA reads TGTGCCAGTAGACAGGATCCAGCCACTACCCACTATGGCTACACCTTC.

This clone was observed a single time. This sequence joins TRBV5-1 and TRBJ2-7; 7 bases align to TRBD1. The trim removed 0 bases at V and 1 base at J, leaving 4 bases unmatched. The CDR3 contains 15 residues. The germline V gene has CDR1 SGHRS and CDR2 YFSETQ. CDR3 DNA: TGCGCCAGCAGCTTGGGAGGGACAGAATCCTACGAGCAGTACTTC. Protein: CASSLGGTESYEQYF.

The CDR3 DNA reads as TGTGCCAGCAGCTTACAGGGGACGCCTTCCACAGATACGCAGTATTTT. It is translated as CASSLQGTPSTDTQYF. This sequence joins TRBV7-2 and TRBJ2-3; tentatively, D is TRBD1 (6 bases). The germline gives CDR1 SGHTA, CDR2 FQGNSA. V was trimmed by 2 bases and J by 2 bases, leaving 14 bases between them. CDR3 length equals 16 residues.

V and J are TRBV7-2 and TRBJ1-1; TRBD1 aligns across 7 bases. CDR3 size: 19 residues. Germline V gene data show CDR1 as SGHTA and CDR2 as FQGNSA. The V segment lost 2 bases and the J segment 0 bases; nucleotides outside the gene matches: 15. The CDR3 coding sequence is TGTGCCAGCAGCTTAAACAGGGGTGAAGCCAATTGGGTGAACACTGAAGCTTTCTTT. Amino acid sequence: CASSLNRGEANWVNTEAFF.

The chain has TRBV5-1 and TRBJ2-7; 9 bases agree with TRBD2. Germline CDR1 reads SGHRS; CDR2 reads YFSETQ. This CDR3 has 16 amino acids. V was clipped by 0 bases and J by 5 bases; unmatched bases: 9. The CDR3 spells CASSLVAGGPLNEQYF. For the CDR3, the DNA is TGCGCCAGCAGCTTGGTGGCGGGAGGGCCTCTGAACGAGCAGTACTTC.